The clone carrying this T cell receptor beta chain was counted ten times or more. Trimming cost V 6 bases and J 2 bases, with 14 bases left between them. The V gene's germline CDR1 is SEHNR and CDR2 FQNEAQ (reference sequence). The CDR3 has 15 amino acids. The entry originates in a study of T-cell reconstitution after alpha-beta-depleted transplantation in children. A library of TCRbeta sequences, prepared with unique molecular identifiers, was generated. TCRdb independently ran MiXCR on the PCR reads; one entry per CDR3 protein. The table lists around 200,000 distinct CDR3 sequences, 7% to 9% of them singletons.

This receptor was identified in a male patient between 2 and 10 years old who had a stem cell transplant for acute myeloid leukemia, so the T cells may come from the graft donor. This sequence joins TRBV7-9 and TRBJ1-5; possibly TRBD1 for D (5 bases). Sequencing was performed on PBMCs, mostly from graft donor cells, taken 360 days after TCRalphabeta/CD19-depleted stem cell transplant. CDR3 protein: CASSEGEFGNQPQHF. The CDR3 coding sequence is TGTGCCAGCAGTGAAGGGGAATTCGGCAATCAGCCCCAGCATTTT.